The source of this T cell receptor beta chain is a study of blood T cells in healthy people across ages. Study findings and constraints: TCR beta diversity correlated strongly with naive T cell percentage. Diversity was higher, and naive CD4+ cells more numerous, in long-lived donors than in aged donors.

This clonotype was counted between two and nine times. What it binds is not known. Trimming cost V 7 bases and J 2 bases, with 6 bases left between them. The CDR3 spans 12 residues. Germline V CDR1 and CDR2: SNHLY, FYNNEI. It was with a sample-barcoded 5' primer and a J-beta primer mix that a second PCR of roughly 7 to 11 cycles was run. TCRdb itself ran the 5' RACE reads through MiXCR, one entry per CDR3 protein. The sample lists about 1.6 million distinct CDR3 sequences, roughly 32% occurring once. Sequencing was carried out using blood. J is TRBJ2-1 and V is TRBV2; no clear D. The TCR comes from a woman under 40 in good health. CDR3 DNA: TGTGCCAGCAATCTAGCCTACAATGAGCAGTTCTTC. Protein product: CASNLAYNEQFF.